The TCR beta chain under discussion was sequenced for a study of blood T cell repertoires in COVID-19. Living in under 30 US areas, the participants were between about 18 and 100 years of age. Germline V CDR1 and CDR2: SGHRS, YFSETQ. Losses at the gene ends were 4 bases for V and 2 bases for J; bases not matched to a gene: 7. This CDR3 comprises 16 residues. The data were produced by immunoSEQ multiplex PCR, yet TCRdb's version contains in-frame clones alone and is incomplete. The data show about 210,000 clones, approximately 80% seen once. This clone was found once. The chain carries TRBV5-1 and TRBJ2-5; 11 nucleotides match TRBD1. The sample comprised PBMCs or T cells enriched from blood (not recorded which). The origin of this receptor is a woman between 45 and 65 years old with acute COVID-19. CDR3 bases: TGCGCCAGCAGCCCCGGACAGGGGGCAGTACAAGAGACCCAGTACTTC. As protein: CASSPGQGAVQETQYF.